Below are 9 T cell receptor beta chains sequenced from a single sample in a study of PD-1 blockade in classical Hodgkin lymphoma. Every patient was affected by relapse after autologous stem cell transplantation, while exposure to brentuximab vedotin was not uniform. Libraries were prepared by immunoSEQ multiplex PCR; TCRdb keeps only in-frame clonotypes and omits some of them. The table records about 150,000 clones, 78% of them present only once. The material was peripheral blood mononuclear cells (PBMCs), obtained before the second cycle of nivolumab. These receptors all come from a human donor with classical Hodgkin lymphoma.

This clone was observed many times. The chain uses TRBV5-1 and TRBJ2-5; 7 positions agree with TRBD1. Trimming removed 0 bases from V and 2 bases from J; junction bases left unmatched: 1. The CDR3 has 14 residues. Germline CDR1 is SGHRS and CDR2 is YFSETQ. CDR3 sequence (DNA): TGCGCCAGCAGCTTGGGGACAGGTCAAGAGACCCAGTACTTC. It specifies CASSLGTGQETQYF.

Only one count was recorded for this clone. The chain combines TRBV5-8 with TRBJ2-5; D not certain. The CDR3 has 14 residues. Germline-derived CDR1 and CDR2 are SGHTS and YDEGEE. V lost 2 bases and J lost 1, with 9 bases in between. The CDR3 here is CASSFDTSQETQYF. In DNA form, the CDR3 reads TGTGCCAGCAGCTTCGACACCTCCCAAGAGACCCAGTACTTC.

This clone has more than one count but fewer than ten. The rearrangement joins TRBV7-8 to TRBJ1-1; 8 nucleotides agree with TRBD1. Germline CDR1 reads SGHVS; CDR2 reads FQNEAQ. There are 13 residues in the CDR3. With 6 bases clipped from V and 6 bases from J, the junction kept 6 bases outside the gene matches. Here the CDR3 DNA reads TGTGCCAGCAGTTGGACAGGGATGTCTGAAGCTTTCTTT. Its protein product is CASSWTGMSEAFF.

This clone was detected a few times. V gene TRBV4-1 combines with J gene TRBJ2-1, with 11 positions matching TRBD2. Looked up from germline, CDR1 is MGHRA and CDR2 is YSYEKL. V lost 0 bases to trimming and J lost 5 bases; unmatched junction nucleotides: 9. The CDR3 sequence is 18 residues long. In nucleotides, the CDR3 is TGCGCCAGCAGCCAAGATCGGCTAGCGGGAGGATTTAACAATGAGCAGTTCTTC. Its translation is CASSQDRLAGGFNNEQFF.

The V and J genes are TRBV6-6 and TRBJ2-7; D unresolved. V was trimmed by 6 bases and J by 0 bases, leaving 15 bases between them. The length of the CDR3 is 15 residues. Germline-derived CDR1 and CDR2 are MNHNY and SVGAGI (reference sequence). The DNA of the CDR3 is TGTGCCAGCAGCCCAAGCCCCCGGAGCTCCTACGAGCAGTACTTC. Protein sequence: CASSPSPRSSYEQYF.

The chain employs TRBV19 and TRBJ1-1; D is unresolved. There are 11 residues in the CDR3. V dropped 5 bases and J dropped 8 bases, with 9 bases sitting between them. CDR1 is LNHDA and CDR2 is SQIVND in the germline V gene (reference sequence). CDR3 region: CASSDGREAFF. CDR3 nucleotide sequence: TGTGCCAGTAGTGACGGACGGGAAGCTTTCTTT.

The rearrangement links TRBV19 to TRBJ1-2; D may be TRBD1 (5 bases). Germline V gene data show CDR1 as LNHDA and CDR2 as SQIVND (reference sequence). Trimming took off 3 bases at V and 4 bases at J, with 9 bases between the two ends. CDR3 length: 13 amino acids. The CDR3 here is CASSISGGYGYTF. The CDR3 nucleotides read TGTGCCAGTAGTATTTCTGGGGGCTATGGCTACACCTTC. The full variable domain, its missing parts supplied by reference TRBV19 and TRBJ1-2, is DGGITQSPKYLFRKEGQNVTLSCEQNLNHDAMYWYRQDPGQGLRLIYYSQIVNDFQKGDIAEGYSVSREKKESFPLTVTSAQKNPTAFYLCASSISGGYGYTFGSGTRLTVV.

The V and J genes are TRBV5-8 and TRBJ2-1; 9 nucleotides line up with TRBD2. The V and J ends lost 0 bases and 2 bases, in that order; junction bases with no gene match: 0. Germline CDR1 SGHTS, CDR2 YDEGEE. This CDR3 is 15 amino acids long. Here the CDR3 reads CASSLGGRAYNEQFF. Written as DNA, the CDR3 is TGTGCCAGCAGCTTGGGCGGGAGGGCCTACAATGAGCAGTTCTTC.

This clone was counted at least ten times. This chain connects TRBV19 to TRBJ1-2, with 11 bases lining up with TRBD1. The CDR3 runs to 15 residues. The germline gives CDR1 LNHDA, CDR2 SQIVND (reference sequence). With V trimmed by 3 bases and J by 2 bases, 2 bases remained unmatched. The CDR3 DNA reads as TGTGCCAGTAGTATTCGGGACAGGGGGAACTATGGCTACACCTTC. Its translation is CASSIRDRGNYGYTF.